Presented here are 21 T cell receptor beta chains from one specimen sequenced in a study of T-cell reconstitution after alpha-beta-depleted transplantation in children. Unique molecular identifiers were used to barcode this TCRbeta library. TCRdb reprocessed the PCR reads via MiXCR and lists one record per CDR3 protein. The sample lists 600,000 to 700,000 distinct CDR3 sequences, roughly 15% seen once, with approximately 1% in the top ten. Source: PBMCs from the stem cell graft donor, taken from the stem cell graft. These receptors all come from a human donor who donated a stem cell graft to a child with acute myeloid leukemia.

CDR3 sequence: CASSLANGQAYEQYF. DNA for the CDR3: TGTGCCAGCAGCTTAGCAAATGGTCAGGCCTACGAGCAGTACTTC. The chain is built from TRBV7-9 and TRBJ2-7, with no clear D. The CDR3 covers 15 residues. The germline gives CDR1 SEHNR, CDR2 FQNEAQ (reference sequence). With 0 bases removed from V and 2 bases from J, the gap between germline ends came to 11 bases.

This clonotype was counted a few times. The chain couples TRBV20-1 to TRBJ1-4, with 9 bases lining up with TRBD1. This CDR3 contains 14 residues. CDR1 is DFQATT, CDR2 SNEGSKA, per germline (reference sequence). V shed 6 bases and J 7 bases; nucleotides not matched to a gene: 9. The CDR3 reads CSANRDRDGEKLFF. CDR3 DNA: TGCAGTGCAAACCGGGACAGGGATGGTGAAAAACTGTTTTTT.

In its sample, this clonotype was seen a few times. The chain couples TRBV15 to TRBJ1-2; 10 bases map to TRBD1. V lost 0 bases and J lost 0; bases outside the gene matches: 7. This CDR3 is 18 amino acids long. From germline, CDR1 is LNHNV and CDR2 YYDKDF (reference sequence). CDR3 residues: CATSRERVTGGPNYGYTF. The CDR3 DNA follows: TGTGCCACCAGCAGAGAAAGAGTGACAGGGGGCCCTAACTATGGCTACACCTTC.

Ten or more counts support this clonotype. The chain recombines TRBV20-1 with TRBJ1-1; D is unresolved. The CDR3 runs 12 residues. Trimming removed 7 bases from V and 3 bases from J, with 12 bases in between. Per the germline V gene, CDR1 is DFQATT and CDR2 is SNEGSKA (reference sequence). The CDR3 nucleotides are TGCAGTGTGACGGCAAGGGACACTGAAGCTTTCTTT. This encodes CSVTARDTEAFF.

This clonotype was found a few times. The rearrangement uses TRBV12-3 or TRBV12-4 and TRBJ2-3, with TRBD1 as a possible D gene (6 bases). This CDR3 is built from 17 residues. V lost 6 bases, J lost 5 bases, and 24 bases lay in between. This chain's CDR3 is CASSPGPGRRGGDTQYF. The DNA for the CDR3 is TGTGCCAGCAGCCCAGGCCCCGGGCGCCGAGGGGGAGATACGCAGTATTTT.

This clonotype has just a few counts. The chain joins TRBV24-1 to TRBJ2-1; possibly TRBD1 or TRBD2 for D (5 bases each). This CDR3 comprises 16 residues. Trimming cost V 3 bases and J 6 bases, with 17 bases left between them. Per germline, CDR1 KGHDR and CDR2 SFDVKD. The CDR3 region has the DNA TGTGCCACCAGTGATCCTGACAGAGGGCCTTTCAATGAGCAGTTCTTC. It is translated as CATSDPDRGPFNEQFF.

This clonotype was observed at least ten times. The chain recombines TRBV9 with TRBJ2-2; D call uncertain. V was shortened by 1 base and J by 1 base, with 17 bases between the two germline ends. Per the germline V gene, CDR1 is SGDLS and CDR2 is YYNGEE. The CDR3 loop spans 18 amino acids. The CDR3 protein is CASSVPDTGEGNTGELFF. Here the CDR3 DNA reads TGTGCCAGCAGCGTACCCGACACGGGCGAAGGGAACACCGGGGAGCTGTTTTTT.

V is TRBV7-3 and J is TRBJ2-4, with D tentatively TRBD1 (6 bases). V shed 1 base and J shed 8 bases, with 12 bases lying between them. The CDR3 length is 14 residues. Germline CDR1 SGHTA, CDR2 FQGTGA. In DNA, the CDR3 is TGTGCCAGCAGCTTAAATCATGGGGGCGACATTCAGTACTTC. Its protein is CASSLNHGGDIQYF.

The chain carries TRBV28 and TRBJ2-5; D possibly uses TRBD1 or TRBD2 (6 bases each). CDR1 is MDHEN, CDR2 SYDVKM, per germline. This CDR3 is built from 14 residues. Trimming pared 1 base from V and 5 bases from J, leaving 11 bases between. The CDR3 DNA is TGTGCCAGCAGTTTATTGCAGGGGAGGGAGACCCAGTACTTC. Translated, it gives CASSLLQGRETQYF.

This clonotype was found many times. The rearrangement uses TRBV10-3 and TRBJ1-6; D gene uncertain. CDR1 is ENHRY and CDR2 is SYGVKD in the germline V gene. This CDR3 has 15 residues. The ends were cut back, 4 bases at V and 5 bases at J, with 12 bases in the middle. This chain's CDR3 is CAISVREGNNSPLHF. CDR3 DNA sequence: TGTGCCATCAGTGTTCGGGAGGGAAATAATTCACCCCTCCACTTT.

The sample holds a few counts of this clonotype. One end of the junction fails to match germline, which may point to a read error. V gene TRBV20-1 combines with J gene TRBJ2-7, with 7 bases matching TRBD2. CDR1 is DFQATT and CDR2 is SNEGSKA in the germline V gene (reference sequence). The CDR3 has 12 amino acids. In nucleotides, the CDR3 is TGCAGTGCTAGATCCCACACGGGGACTAACACTTTC. Amino acids: CSARSHTGTNTF.

The chain joins TRBV4-3 to TRBJ1-2, with no clear D. Germline CDR1 and CDR2: LGHNA and YSLEER. The CDR3 loop spans 16 amino acids. The ends were cut back, 4 bases at V and 4 bases at J, with 19 bases in the middle. The CDR3 bases are TGCGCCAGCAGCCGCGTACCGTCGGGAGATCTCTATGGCTACACCTTC. Protein product: CASSRVPSGDLYGYTF.

This clonotype was detected a few times. The chain employs TRBV12-3 or TRBV12-4 and TRBJ2-4; the match to TRBD2 covers 7 bases. The CDR3 has 12 amino acids. Losses at the gene ends were 8 bases for V and 5 bases for J; bases not matched to a gene: 3. For the CDR3, the DNA is TGTGCCAGCGCGGGACTACAAAACATTCAGTACTTC. Translating it yields CASAGLQNIQYF.

The chain recombines TRBV29-1 with TRBJ1-5; D is perhaps TRBD1 (6 bases). V shed 6 bases and J shed 3 bases, with 12 bases lying between them. Germline-derived CDR1 and CDR2 are SQVTM and ANQGSEA. CDR3 length: 13 residues. This CDR3 is CSVEQGYNQPQHF. The CDR3 nucleotides are TGCAGCGTCGAACAGGGATACAATCAGCCCCAGCATTTT.

This clonotype was detected a few times. The chain recombines TRBV11-2 with TRBJ1-6; D is perhaps TRBD1 (6 bases). This CDR3 is built from 13 residues. Germline-derived CDR1 and CDR2 are SGHAT and FQNNGV. The ends were cut back, 2 bases at V and 10 bases at J, with 9 bases in the middle. The CDR3 DNA reads TGTGCCAGCAGCTTAACAGGGCGATCACCCCTCCACTTT. This gives the protein CASSLTGRSPLHF.

Many counts were recorded for this clonotype. This chain connects TRBV20-1 to TRBJ1-6; the D gene is possibly TRBD1 (6 bases). The CDR3 runs 13 residues. Germline loops: CDR1 DFQATT, CDR2 SNEGSKA (reference sequence). The CDR3 DNA reads TGCAGCGTAACGGGACACCTAAATTCACCCCTCCACTTT. Translated: CSVTGHLNSPLHF.

This clonotype was found a few times. CDR3 in DNA: TGCAGTGCTCAGAGACAGCCTGGTCAGCCCCAGCATTTT. Amino acids: CSAQRQPGQPQHF. The chain has TRBV20-1 and TRBJ1-5; maybe TRBD1 (5 bases). CDR1 is DFQATT, CDR2 SNEGSKA, per germline (reference sequence). The CDR3 covers 13 residues. V was shortened by 5 bases and J by 6 bases, with 14 bases between the two germline ends.

In this sample, this clonotype turned up a few times. The CDR3 protein is CASSQVALGDNEQFF. The CDR3 DNA follows: TGCGCCAGCAGCCAGGTCGCACTGGGGGACAATGAGCAGTTCTTC. The chain recombines TRBV5-1 with TRBJ2-1; D tentatively fits TRBD1 or TRBD2 (5 bases each). The CDR3 totals 15 residues. The germline V and J ends were trimmed by 4 bases and 5 bases, with 16 bases remaining between them. CDR1 is SGHRS and CDR2 is YFSETQ in the germline V gene.

This clonotype came up many times. This rearrangement joins TRBV29-1 to TRBJ2-2; the D is unclear. Germline CDR1 and CDR2: SQVTM and ANQGSEA. The germline V and J ends were trimmed by 4 bases and 7 bases, with 10 bases remaining between them. The CDR3 runs to 12 residues. The CDR3 DNA is TGCAGCGTTGTTAAGGGTAACGGGGAGCTGTTTTTT. Translating gives CSVVKGNGELFF.

This clonotype was detected once. A much larger clone lies one base from this, so it may be a read error. The chain employs TRBV29-1 and TRBJ1-1; TRBD1 might be the D (5 bases). The germline V and J ends were trimmed by 7 bases and 3 bases, with 15 bases remaining between them. This CDR3 spans 13 amino acids. From germline, CDR1 is SQVTM and CDR2 ANQGSEA. The CDR3 spells CSAAQGGDTEAFF. The CDR3 nucleotides are TGCAGCGCTGCCCAGGGCGGGGACACTGAAGCTTTCTTT.

This clonotype was recorded at least ten times. The V and J genes are TRBV20-1 and TRBJ2-5, with unresolved D. The CDR3 extends over 14 amino acids. CDR1 is DFQATT and CDR2 is SNEGSKA in the germline V gene (reference sequence). The V end lost 1 base, the J end lost 0 bases, and 9 bases lay between the germline ends. CDR3 residues: CSARVSRHQETQYF. CDR3 coding DNA: TGCAGTGCTAGAGTTTCGAGACACCAAGAGACCCAGTACTTC.